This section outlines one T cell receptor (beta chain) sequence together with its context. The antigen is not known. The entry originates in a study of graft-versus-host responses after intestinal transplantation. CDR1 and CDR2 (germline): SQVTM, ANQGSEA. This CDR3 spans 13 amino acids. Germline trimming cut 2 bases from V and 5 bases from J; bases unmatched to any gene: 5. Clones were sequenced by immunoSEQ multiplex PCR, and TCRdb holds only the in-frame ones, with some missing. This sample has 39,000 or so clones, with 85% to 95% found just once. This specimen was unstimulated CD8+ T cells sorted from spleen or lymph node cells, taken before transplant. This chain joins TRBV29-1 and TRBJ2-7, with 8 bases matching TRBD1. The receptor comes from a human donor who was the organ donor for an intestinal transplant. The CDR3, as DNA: TGCAGCGTTGAACGCAGGGACAGGAACGAGCAGTACTTC. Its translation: CSVERRDRNEQYF.